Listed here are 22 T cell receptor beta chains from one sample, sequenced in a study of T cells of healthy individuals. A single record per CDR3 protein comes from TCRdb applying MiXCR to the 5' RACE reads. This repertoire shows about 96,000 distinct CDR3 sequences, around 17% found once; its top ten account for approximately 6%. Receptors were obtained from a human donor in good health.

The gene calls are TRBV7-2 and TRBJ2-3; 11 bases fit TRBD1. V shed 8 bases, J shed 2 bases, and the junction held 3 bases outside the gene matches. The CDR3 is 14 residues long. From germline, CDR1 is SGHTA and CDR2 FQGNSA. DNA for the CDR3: TGTGCCAGCGGACAGGGGGCCTCCACAGATACGCAGTATTTT. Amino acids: CASGQGASTDTQYF. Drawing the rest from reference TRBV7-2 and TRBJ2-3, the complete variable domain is GAGVSQSPSNKVTEKGKDVELRCDPISGHTALYWYRQSLGQGLEFLIYFQGNSAPDKSGLPSDRFSAERTGGSVSTLTIQRTQQEDSAVYLCASGQGASTDTQYFGPGTRLTVL.

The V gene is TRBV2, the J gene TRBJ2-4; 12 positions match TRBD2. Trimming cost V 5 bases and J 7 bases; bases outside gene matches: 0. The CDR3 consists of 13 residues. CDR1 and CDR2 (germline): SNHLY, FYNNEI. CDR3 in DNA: TGTGCCAGCAGTCTAGCGGGGGGGAACATTCAGTACTTC. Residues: CASSLAGGNIQYF.

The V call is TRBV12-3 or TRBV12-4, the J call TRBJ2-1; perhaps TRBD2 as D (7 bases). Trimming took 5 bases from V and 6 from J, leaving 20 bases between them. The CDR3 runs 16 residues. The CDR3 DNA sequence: TGTGCCAGCAGTCCTTGGGGGGGCGCATTGCTCAATGAGCAGTTCTTC. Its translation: CASSPWGGALLNEQFF.

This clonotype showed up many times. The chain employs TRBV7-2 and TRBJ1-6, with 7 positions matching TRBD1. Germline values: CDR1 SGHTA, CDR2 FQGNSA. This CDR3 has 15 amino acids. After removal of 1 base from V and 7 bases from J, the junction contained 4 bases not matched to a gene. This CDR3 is CASSLVVRGNSPLHF. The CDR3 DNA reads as TGTGCCAGCAGCTTAGTGGTCAGGGGGAATTCACCCCTCCACTTT.

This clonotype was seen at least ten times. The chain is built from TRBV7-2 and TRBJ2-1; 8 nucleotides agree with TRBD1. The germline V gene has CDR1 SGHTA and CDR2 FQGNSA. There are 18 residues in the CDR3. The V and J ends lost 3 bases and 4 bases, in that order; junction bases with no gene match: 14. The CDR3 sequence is CASSFLPVRTGMYNEQFF. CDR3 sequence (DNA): TGTGCCAGCAGCTTCCTCCCCGTTAGGACAGGGATGTACAATGAGCAGTTCTTC.

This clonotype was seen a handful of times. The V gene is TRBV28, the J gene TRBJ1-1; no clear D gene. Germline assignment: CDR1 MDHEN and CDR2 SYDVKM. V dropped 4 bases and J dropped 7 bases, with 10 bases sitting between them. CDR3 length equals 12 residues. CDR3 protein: CASSSPGDEAFF. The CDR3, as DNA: TGTGCCAGCAGTTCCCCAGGAGATGAAGCTTTCTTT.

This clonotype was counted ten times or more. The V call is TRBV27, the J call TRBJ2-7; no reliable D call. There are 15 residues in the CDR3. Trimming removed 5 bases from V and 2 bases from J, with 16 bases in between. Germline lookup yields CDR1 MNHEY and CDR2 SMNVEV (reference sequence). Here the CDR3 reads CASSPLTPSTYEQYF. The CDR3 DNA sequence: TGTGCCAGCAGTCCCCTTACTCCGTCTACCTACGAGCAGTACTTC.

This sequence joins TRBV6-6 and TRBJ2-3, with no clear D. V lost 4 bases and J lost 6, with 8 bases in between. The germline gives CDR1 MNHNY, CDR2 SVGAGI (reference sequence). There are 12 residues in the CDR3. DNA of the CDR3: TGTGCCAGCAGTTCCGAGAGGGATACGCAGTATTTT. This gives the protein CASSSERDTQYF.

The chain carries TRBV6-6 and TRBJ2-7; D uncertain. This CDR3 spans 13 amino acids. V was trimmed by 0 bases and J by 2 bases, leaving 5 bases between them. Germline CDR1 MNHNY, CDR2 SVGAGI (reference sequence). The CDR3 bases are TGTGCCAGCAGTTACTCGTACCCCTACGAGCAGTACTTC. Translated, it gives CASSYSYPYEQYF.

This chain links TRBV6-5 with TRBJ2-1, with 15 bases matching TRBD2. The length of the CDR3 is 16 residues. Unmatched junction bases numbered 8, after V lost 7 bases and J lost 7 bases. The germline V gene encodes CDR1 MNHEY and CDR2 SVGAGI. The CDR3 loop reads CASTRTSGGALNEQFF. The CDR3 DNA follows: TGTGCCAGCACTCGGACTAGCGGGGGGGCGTTGAATGAGCAGTTCTTC.

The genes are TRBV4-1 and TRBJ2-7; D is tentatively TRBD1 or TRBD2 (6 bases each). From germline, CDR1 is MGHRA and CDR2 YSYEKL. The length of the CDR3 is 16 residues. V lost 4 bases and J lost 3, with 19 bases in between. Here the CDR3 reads CASSPRSGAPFYEQYF. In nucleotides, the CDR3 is TGCGCCAGCAGCCCCCGCTCGGGGGCGCCCTTCTACGAGCAGTACTTC.

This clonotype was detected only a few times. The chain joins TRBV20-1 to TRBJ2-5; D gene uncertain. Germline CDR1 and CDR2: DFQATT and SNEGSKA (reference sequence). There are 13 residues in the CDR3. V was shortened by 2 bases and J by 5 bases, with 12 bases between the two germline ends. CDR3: CSARLTLGETQYF. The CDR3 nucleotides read TGCAGTGCTAGACTTACCCTCGGGGAGACCCAGTACTTC.

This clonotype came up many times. CDR3 sequence reads: CASSPFRQGDFYYEQYF. The CDR3 coding sequence is TGTGCCAGCAGTCCGTTTAGACAGGGCGACTTTTACTACGAGCAGTACTTC. The chain recombines TRBV28 with TRBJ2-7; 7 bases match TRBD1. This CDR3 comprises 17 residues. Germline CDR1 reads MDHEN; CDR2 reads SYDVKM. V was clipped by 5 bases and J by 3 bases; unmatched bases: 16.

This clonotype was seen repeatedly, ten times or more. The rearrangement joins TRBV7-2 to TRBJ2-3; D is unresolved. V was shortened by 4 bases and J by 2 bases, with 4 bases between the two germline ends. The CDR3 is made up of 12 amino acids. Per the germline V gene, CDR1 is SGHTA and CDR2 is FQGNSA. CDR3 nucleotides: TGTGCCAGCAGCTACGACACAGATACGCAGTATTTT. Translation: CASSYDTDTQYF.

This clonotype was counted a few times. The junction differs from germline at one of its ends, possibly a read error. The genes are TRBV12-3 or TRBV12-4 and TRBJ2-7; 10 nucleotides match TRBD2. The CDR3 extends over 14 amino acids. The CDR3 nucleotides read TGTTCCAGCAGGCGGACTAGCGGTTCCTACGAGCAGTACTTC. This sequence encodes CSSRRTSGSYEQYF.

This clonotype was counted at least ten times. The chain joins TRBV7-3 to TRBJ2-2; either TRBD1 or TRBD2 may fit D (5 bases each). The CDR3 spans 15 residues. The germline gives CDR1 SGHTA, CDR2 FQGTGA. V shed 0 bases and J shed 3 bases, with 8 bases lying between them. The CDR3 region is CASSLTRDDTGELFF. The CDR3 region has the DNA TGTGCCAGCAGCTTAACCAGGGACGACACCGGGGAGCTGTTTTTT.

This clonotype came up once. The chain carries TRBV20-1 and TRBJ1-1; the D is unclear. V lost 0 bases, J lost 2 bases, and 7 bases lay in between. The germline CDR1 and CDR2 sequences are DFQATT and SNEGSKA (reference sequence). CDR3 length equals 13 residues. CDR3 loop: CSARDLGNTEAFF. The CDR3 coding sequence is TGCAGTGCTAGAGATCTGGGTAACACTGAAGCTTTCTTT.

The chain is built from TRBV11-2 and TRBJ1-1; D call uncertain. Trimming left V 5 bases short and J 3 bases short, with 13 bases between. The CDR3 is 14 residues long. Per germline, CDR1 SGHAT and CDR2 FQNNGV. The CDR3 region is CASSPWVGDTEAFF. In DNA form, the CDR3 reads TGTGCCAGCAGCCCCTGGGTTGGAGACACTGAAGCTTTCTTT. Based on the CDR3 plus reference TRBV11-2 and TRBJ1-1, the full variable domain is EAGVAQSPRYKIIEKRQSVAFWCNPISGHATLYWYQQILGQGPKLLIQFQNNGVVDDSQLPKDRFSAERLKGVDSTLKIQPAKLEDSAVYLCASSPWVGDTEAFFGQGTRLTVV.

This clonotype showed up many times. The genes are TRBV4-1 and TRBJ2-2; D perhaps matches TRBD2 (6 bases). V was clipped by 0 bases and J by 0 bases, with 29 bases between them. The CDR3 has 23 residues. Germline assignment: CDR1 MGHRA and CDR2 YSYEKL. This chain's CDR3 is CASSQDQLLGGKVLKTNTGELFF. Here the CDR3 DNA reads TGCGCCAGCAGCCAAGATCAACTGTTGGGCGGGAAAGTTTTGAAGACGAACACCGGGGAGCTGTTTTTT.

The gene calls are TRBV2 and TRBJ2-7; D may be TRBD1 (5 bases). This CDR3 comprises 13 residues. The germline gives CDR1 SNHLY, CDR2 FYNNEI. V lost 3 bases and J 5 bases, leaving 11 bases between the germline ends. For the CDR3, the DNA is TGTGCCAGCAGTGACAGGGTCGAAAACGAGCAGTACTTC. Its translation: CASSDRVENEQYF.

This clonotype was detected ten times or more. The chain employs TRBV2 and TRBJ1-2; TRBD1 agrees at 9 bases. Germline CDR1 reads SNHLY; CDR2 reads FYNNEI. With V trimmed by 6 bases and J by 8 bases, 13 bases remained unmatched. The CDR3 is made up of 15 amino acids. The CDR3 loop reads CASRLAGQGLSGYTF. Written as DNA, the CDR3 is TGTGCCAGCAGACTAGCGGGACAGGGCCTCTCCGGCTACACCTTC. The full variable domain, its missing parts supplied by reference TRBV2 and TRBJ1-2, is EPEVTQTPSHQVTQMGQEVILRCVPISNHLYFYWYRQILGQKVEFLVSFYNNEISEKSEIFDDQFSVERPDGSNFTLKIRSTKLEDSAMYFCASRLAGQGLSGYTFGSGTRLTVV.

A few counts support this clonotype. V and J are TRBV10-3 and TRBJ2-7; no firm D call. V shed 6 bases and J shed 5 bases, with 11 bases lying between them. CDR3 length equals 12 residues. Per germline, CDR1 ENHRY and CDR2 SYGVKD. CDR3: CAIRGYGDEQYF. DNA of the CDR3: TGTGCCATCAGAGGGTATGGGGACGAGCAGTACTTC.